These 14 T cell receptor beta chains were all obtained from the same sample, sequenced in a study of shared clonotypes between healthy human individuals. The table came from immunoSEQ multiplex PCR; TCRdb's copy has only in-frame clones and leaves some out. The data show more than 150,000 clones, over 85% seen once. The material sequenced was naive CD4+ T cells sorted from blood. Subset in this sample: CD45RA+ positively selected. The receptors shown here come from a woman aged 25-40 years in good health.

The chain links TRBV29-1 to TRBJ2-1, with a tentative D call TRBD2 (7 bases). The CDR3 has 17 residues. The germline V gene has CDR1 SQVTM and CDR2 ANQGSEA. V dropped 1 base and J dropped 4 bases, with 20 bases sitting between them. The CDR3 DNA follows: TGCAGCGTTGAAGCCGAGGGGGGAGGGAGCCTATACAATGAGCAGTTCTTC. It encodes CSVEAEGGGSLYNEQFF.

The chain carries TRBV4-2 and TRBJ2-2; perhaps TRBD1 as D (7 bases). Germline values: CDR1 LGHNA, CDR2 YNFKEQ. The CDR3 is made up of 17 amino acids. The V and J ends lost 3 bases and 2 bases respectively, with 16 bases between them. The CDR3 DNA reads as TGTGCCAGCAGCCAGGGAGGACAGGCTGCAAACACCGGGGAGCTGTTTTTT. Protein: CASSQGGQAANTGELFF.

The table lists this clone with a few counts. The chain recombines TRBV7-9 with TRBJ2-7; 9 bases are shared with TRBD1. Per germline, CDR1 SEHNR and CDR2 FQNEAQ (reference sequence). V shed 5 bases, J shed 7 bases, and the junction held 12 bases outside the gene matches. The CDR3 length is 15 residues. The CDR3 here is CASSPGQGTLGEQYF. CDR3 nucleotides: TGTGCCAGCAGCCCAGGACAGGGGACTTTGGGTGAGCAGTACTTC.

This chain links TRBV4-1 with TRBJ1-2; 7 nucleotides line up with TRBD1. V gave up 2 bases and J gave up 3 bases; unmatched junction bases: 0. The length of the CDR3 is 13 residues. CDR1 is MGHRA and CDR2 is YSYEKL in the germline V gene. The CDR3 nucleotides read TGCGCCAGCAGCCAAACAGGGGACTATGGCTACACCTTC. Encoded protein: CASSQTGDYGYTF.

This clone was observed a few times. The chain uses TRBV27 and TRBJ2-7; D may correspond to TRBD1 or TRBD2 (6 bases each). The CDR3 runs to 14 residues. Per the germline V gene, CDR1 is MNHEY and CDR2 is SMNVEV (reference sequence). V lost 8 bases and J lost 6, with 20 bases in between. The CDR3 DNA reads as TGTGCCAGCGGGGGGCCCACTAGTTTCGGCGAGCAGTACTTC. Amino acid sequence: CASGGPTSFGEQYF.

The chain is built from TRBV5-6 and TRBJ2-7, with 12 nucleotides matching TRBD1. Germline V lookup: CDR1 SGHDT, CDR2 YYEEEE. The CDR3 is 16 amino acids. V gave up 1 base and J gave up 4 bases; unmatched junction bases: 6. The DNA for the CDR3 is TGTGCCAGCAGCTTGTTCGGGACAGGGGGCTTGTACGAGCAGTACTTC. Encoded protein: CASSLFGTGGLYEQYF. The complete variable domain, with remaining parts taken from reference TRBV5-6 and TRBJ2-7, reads DAGVTQSPTHLIKTRGQQVTLRCSPKSGHDTVSWYQQALGQGPQFIFQYYEEEERQRGNFPDRFSGHQFPNYSSELNVNALLLGDSALYLCASSLFGTGGLYEQYFGPGTRLTVT.

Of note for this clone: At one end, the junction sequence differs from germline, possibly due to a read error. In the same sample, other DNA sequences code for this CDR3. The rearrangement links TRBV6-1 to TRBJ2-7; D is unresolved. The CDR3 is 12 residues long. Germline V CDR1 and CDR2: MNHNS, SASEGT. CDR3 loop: CASLDLPYEQYF. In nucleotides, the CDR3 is TGTGCCAGCTTGGATCTACCCTACGAGCAATACTTC.

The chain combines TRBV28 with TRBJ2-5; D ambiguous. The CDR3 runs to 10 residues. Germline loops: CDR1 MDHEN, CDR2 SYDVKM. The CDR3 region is CGAGRETQYF. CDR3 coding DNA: TGTGGTGCAGGACGGGAGACCCAGTACTTC.

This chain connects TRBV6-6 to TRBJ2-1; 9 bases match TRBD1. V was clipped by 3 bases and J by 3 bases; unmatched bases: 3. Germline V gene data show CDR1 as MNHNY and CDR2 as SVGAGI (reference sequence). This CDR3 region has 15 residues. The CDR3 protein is CASSYGTGRYNEQFF. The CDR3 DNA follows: TGTGCCAGCAGTTATGGGACAGGGCGCTACAATGAGCAGTTCTTC.

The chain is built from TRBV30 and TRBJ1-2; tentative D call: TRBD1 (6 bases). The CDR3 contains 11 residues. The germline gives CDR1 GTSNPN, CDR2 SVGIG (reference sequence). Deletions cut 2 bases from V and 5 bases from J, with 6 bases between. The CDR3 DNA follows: TGTGCCTGGAGTACAGGGTATGGCTACACCTTC. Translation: CAWSTGYGYTF.

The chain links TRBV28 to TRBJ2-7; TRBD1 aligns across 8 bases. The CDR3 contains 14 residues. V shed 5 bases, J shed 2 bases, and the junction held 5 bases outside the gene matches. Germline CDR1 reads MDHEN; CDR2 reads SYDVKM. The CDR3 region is CASSGQGVTYEQYF. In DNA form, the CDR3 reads TGTGCCAGCAGTGGACAGGGTGTAACCTACGAGCAGTACTTC.

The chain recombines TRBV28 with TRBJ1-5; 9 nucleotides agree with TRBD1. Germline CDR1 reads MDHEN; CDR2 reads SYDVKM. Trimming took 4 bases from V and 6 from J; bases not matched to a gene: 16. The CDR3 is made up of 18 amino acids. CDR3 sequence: CASSWYDRGSGFSQPQHF. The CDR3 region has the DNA TGTGCCAGCAGTTGGTACGACAGGGGGAGTGGGTTCTCTCAGCCCCAGCATTTT.

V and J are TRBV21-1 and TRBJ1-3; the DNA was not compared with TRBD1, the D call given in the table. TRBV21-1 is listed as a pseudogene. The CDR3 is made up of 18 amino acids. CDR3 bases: TGTGCCAGCAGCAAAAGGGGCCTACAGACTTTCTCTGGAAACACCATATATTTT. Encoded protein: CASSKRGLQTFSGNTIYF.

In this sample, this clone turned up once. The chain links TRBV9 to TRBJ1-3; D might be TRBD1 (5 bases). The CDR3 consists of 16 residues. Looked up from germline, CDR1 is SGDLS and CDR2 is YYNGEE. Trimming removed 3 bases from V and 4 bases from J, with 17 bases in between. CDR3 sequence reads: CASSALTGTHGNTIYF. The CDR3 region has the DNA TGTGCCAGCAGCGCGCTAACCGGGACCCACGGAAACACCATATATTTT.